One and the same sample provided the 16 T cell receptor beta chains below, sequenced in a study of beta chain features in type 1 diabetes. Sequencing targeted expressed TCRB transcripts, as all isolated RNA had been reverse transcribed. Sequencing used immunoSEQ multiplex PCR; TCRdb keeps in-frame clones, though not all of them. Here the sample spans about 350,000 clones, around a fifth being singletons. Material: naive CD4+ T cells from blood. These receptor sequences come from a woman in her late teens or twenties in good health.

Only a few counts were recorded for this clone. This rearrangement joins TRBV7-9 to TRBJ2-7, with D maybe TRBD2 (6 bases). Germline V gene sequence: CDR1 SEHNR, CDR2 FQNEAQ (reference sequence). The CDR3 is made up of 14 amino acids. Trimming cost V 1 base and J 5 bases, with 12 bases left between them. CDR3 coding DNA: TGTGCCAGCAGCTTAGATATAGCGGCCCACGAGCAGTACTTC. This gives the protein CASSLDIAAHEQYF.

The chain recombines TRBV30 with TRBJ1-5; D ambiguous. V was trimmed by 0 bases and J by 2 bases, leaving 8 bases between them. This CDR3 has 14 amino acids. Germline V lookup: CDR1 GTSNPN, CDR2 SVGIG (reference sequence). Here the CDR3 DNA reads TGTGCCTGGAGTGTGGGCAGCCGCAATCAGCCCCAGCATTTT. It yields the protein CAWSVGSRNQPQHF. Complete variable domain (other parts from reference TRBV30 and TRBJ1-5): SQTIHQWPATLVQPVGSPLSLECTVEGTSNPNLYWYRQAAGRGLQLLFYSVGIGQISSEVPQNLSASRPQDRQFILSSKKLLLSDSGFYLCAWSVGSRNQPQHFGDGTRLSIL.

The chain has TRBV23-1 and TRBJ2-7; 8 bases map to TRBD1. TRBV23-1 is given ORF status, its function remaining uncertain. V shed 6 bases, J shed 3 bases, and the junction held 7 bases outside the gene matches. This CDR3 spans 14 amino acids. The CDR3 protein is CASRWGQDLYEQYF. The CDR3 region has the DNA TGCGCCAGCAGGTGGGGACAGGACCTCTACGAGCAGTACTTC.

The chain has TRBV6-5 and TRBJ2-7; 10 bases fit TRBD1. CDR3 length equals 16 residues. Trimming removed 0 bases from V and 3 bases from J; junction bases left unmatched: 5. CDR1 and CDR2 (germline): MNHEY, SVGAGI. The CDR3 is CASSYSRGQGLYEQYF. The CDR3 DNA reads TGTGCCAGCAGTTACTCGCGGGGACAGGGGCTCTACGAGCAGTACTTC.

This clone was counted a few times. The chain uses TRBV19 and TRBJ2-7; 9 positions agree with TRBD1. The CDR3 runs 14 residues. Germline-derived CDR1 and CDR2 are LNHDA and SQIVND (reference sequence). The V segment lost 6 bases and the J segment 2 bases; nucleotides outside the gene matches: 5. CDR3 region: CASRLGTGPYEQYF. CDR3 coding DNA: TGTGCCAGTAGATTGGGGACAGGGCCCTACGAGCAGTACTTC.

This clone was recorded a few times. The chain carries TRBV11-1 and TRBJ2-2; a weak D match, TRBD2 (6 bases). This CDR3 has 15 residues. Deletions cut 4 bases from V and 2 bases from J, with 11 bases between. Germline V gene sequence: CDR1 SGHAT, CDR2 FQDESV (reference sequence). The CDR3 nucleotides are TGTGCCAGCAGCTCCTTGGGGGGTAACACCGGGGAGCTGTTTTTT. Translating it yields CASSSLGGNTGELFF.

The genes are TRBV29-1 and TRBJ2-1; 11 bases agree with TRBD2. Germline values: CDR1 SQVTM, CDR2 ANQGSEA. This CDR3 region has 16 residues. V shed 1 base and J 4 bases; nucleotides not matched to a gene: 6. The CDR3 sequence is CSVEGSGRARYNEQFF. DNA of the CDR3: TGCAGCGTTGAAGGTAGCGGGAGGGCCCGGTACAATGAGCAGTTCTTC.

There are a few counts of this clone. This chain connects TRBV11-2 to TRBJ2-5; no firm D call. Per germline, CDR1 SGHAT and CDR2 FQNNGV. The CDR3 totals 14 residues. Trimming took off 5 bases at V and 5 bases at J, with 15 bases between the two ends. This CDR3 reads CASSALSVGETQYF. The CDR3 nucleotides read TGTGCCAGCAGCGCACTAAGTGTTGGGGAGACCCAGTACTTC.

This chain links TRBV2 with TRBJ2-3; 12 bases are shared with TRBD2. Per germline, CDR1 SNHLY and CDR2 FYNNEI. This CDR3 is built from 14 residues. The V gene end was trimmed by 6 bases and the J gene end by 5 bases; junction bases not matched to a gene: 3. CDR3 region: CASRLTSGGDTQYF. CDR3 sequence (DNA): TGTGCCAGCAGGCTGACTAGCGGGGGAGATACGCAGTATTTT.

This clone has only a few counts. V usage is TRBV30 and J usage is TRBJ1-2; 7 bases map to TRBD1. Germline lookup yields CDR1 GTSNPN and CDR2 SVGIG (reference sequence). The trim removed 0 bases at V and 7 bases at J, leaving 5 bases unmatched. The CDR3 runs 13 residues. In nucleotides, the CDR3 is TGTGCCTGGAGTGTTACAGGGGTAGGTGGCTACACCTTC. Translation: CAWSVTGVGGYTF. The full variable domain, completed using reference TRBV30 and TRBJ1-2, is SQTIHQWPATLVQPVGSPLSLECTVEGTSNPNLYWYRQAAGRGLQLLFYSVGIGQISSEVPQNLSASRPQDRQFILSSKKLLLSDSGFYLCAWSVTGVGGYTFGSGTRLTVV.

This clone was counted only a few times. The V call is TRBV9, the J call TRBJ2-5; D is possibly TRBD2 (5 bases). Germline-derived CDR1 and CDR2 are SGDLS and YYNGEE. Trimming took off 3 bases at V and 5 bases at J, with 11 bases between the two ends. The length of the CDR3 is 13 residues. CDR3 in amino acids: CASSAGLMETQYF. In nucleotides, the CDR3 is TGTGCCAGCAGCGCCGGACTGATGGAGACCCAGTACTTC.

The V gene is TRBV5-1, the J gene TRBJ1-5, with D possibly TRBD1 on 6 matching bases. From germline, CDR1 is SGHRS and CDR2 YFSETQ. There are 15 residues in the CDR3. V shed 4 bases and J shed 2 bases, with 13 bases lying between them. The CDR3 nucleotides read TGCGCCAGCAGCCTCGGGACAATCGGCAATCAGCCCCAGCATTTT. It encodes CASSLGTIGNQPQHF.

This clone showed up just a few times. The chain uses TRBV18 and TRBJ2-7; D ambiguous. There are 15 residues in the CDR3. Germline CDR1 and CDR2: KGHSH and LQKENI. The V and J ends lost 2 bases and 2 bases respectively, with 13 bases between them. The CDR3 is CASSPGNDAAYEQYF. CDR3 coding DNA: TGTGCCAGCTCACCAGGAAACGACGCGGCCTACGAGCAGTACTTC. Drawing the rest from reference TRBV18 and TRBJ2-7, the complete variable domain is NAGVMQNPRHLVRRRGQEARLRCSPMKGHSHVYWYRQLPEEGLKFMVYLQKENIIDESGMPKERFSAEFPKEGPSILRIQQVVRGDSAAYFCASSPGNDAAYEQYFGPGTRLTVT.

V gene TRBV7-2 combines with J gene TRBJ2-1, with unresolved D. CDR3 size: 13 residues. CDR1 SGHTA and CDR2 FQGNSA come from the germline V gene. Trimming pared 1 base from V and 9 bases from J, leaving 10 bases between. The CDR3 spells CASSLGGPVEQFF. The CDR3 DNA reads as TGTGCCAGCAGCTTAGGCGGTCCGGTTGAGCAGTTCTTC.

The rearrangement uses TRBV5-1 and TRBJ1-4, with 7 bases identical to TRBD1. Germline loops: CDR1 SGHRS, CDR2 YFSETQ. This CDR3 comprises 15 residues. V dropped 4 bases and J dropped 5; count of bases not matched to a gene: 8. The CDR3 coding sequence is TGCGCCAGCAGCCCAACAGGGGATTGGAATGAAAAACTGTTTTTT. Translated: CASSPTGDWNEKLFF. Complete variable domain (other parts from reference TRBV5-1 and TRBJ1-4): KAGVTQTPRYLIKTRGQQVTLSCSPISGHRSVSWYQQTPGQGLQFLFEYFSETQRNKGNFPGRFSGRQFSNSRSEMNVSTLELGDSALYLCASSPTGDWNEKLFFGSGTQLSVL.

This clone came up a few times. This chain connects TRBV2 to TRBJ1-1; D perhaps matches TRBD1 (6 bases). This CDR3 region has 15 residues. Germline V gene sequence: CDR1 SNHLY, CDR2 FYNNEI. The V end lost 8 bases, the J end lost 2 bases, and 18 bases lay between the germline ends. The CDR3 loop reads CASGTIPAPNTEAFF. The CDR3 DNA sequence: TGTGCCAGCGGGACAATCCCTGCTCCCAACACTGAAGCTTTCTTT.